These 24 T cell receptor beta chains share one sample of origin, sequenced in a study of molecular identifiers for immune sequencing clone quantification. TCRdb independently ran MiXCR on the PCR reads; one entry per CDR3 protein. This table has 75,000 to 100,000 distinct CDR3 sequences, 15% to 20% appearing once. Sample: naive CD8+ T cells from blood, with Jurkat cell RNA spiked in. Stated subset: FACS-sorted CD8+CD4-CCR7+CD45RA+ naive T cells. Receptors originate from a human donor in good health. Some libraries in this study had Jurkat cell RNA spiked in.

This clonotype was recorded many times. The CDR3 DNA is TGCAGTGCTTCCCTTGGACTAGTCTACTTTGAGCAGTTCTTC. Its translation: CSASLGLVYFEQFF. J is TRBJ2-1 and V is TRBV20-1; TRBD2 matches 7 bases. This CDR3 has 14 amino acids. The germline V gene encodes CDR1 DFQATT and CDR2 SNEGSKA (reference sequence). J gave up 9 bases and V 5 bases, and 13 bases lay outside the gene matches.

This clonotype occurred many times. The V and J genes are TRBV29-1 and TRBJ1-1, with unresolved D. V gave up 3 bases and J gave up 0 bases, with 8 bases separating them. CDR1 is SQVTM and CDR2 is ANQGSEA in the germline V gene. The CDR3 runs to 13 residues. The CDR3 is CSVETSMNTEAFF. CDR3 sequence (DNA): TGCAGCGTTGAGACAAGCATGAACACTGAAGCTTTCTTT.

This clonotype was detected a few times. This sequence may be a read error, since a much larger clone differs from it by one base. The CDR3 spells CASSLEGQSEAFF. The CDR3 DNA reads TGTGCCAGCAGCTTAGAGGGACAGAGTGAAGCTTTCTTT. The V and J genes are TRBV7-6 and TRBJ1-1; 7 nucleotides align to TRBD1. The germline CDR1 and CDR2 sequences are SGHVS and FNYEAQ. The V segment lost 1 base and the J segment 7 bases; nucleotides outside the gene matches: 3. The CDR3 contains 13 residues.

With respect to this clonotype: An end of the junction does not agree with germline; a read error may underlie this. The gene calls are TRBV20-1 and TRBJ2-3; 8 nucleotides agree with TRBD2. The germline gives CDR1 DFQATT, CDR2 SNEGSKA (reference sequence). The CDR3 sequence is 15 residues long. DNA of the CDR3: TGCAGTGCCCCACGGCGGGGGGCTAACACAGATACGCAGGATTTC. The encoded protein is CSAPRRGANTDTQDF.

There are many counts of this clonotype. The chain carries TRBV12-3 or TRBV12-4 and TRBJ2-7; no definite D call. This CDR3 spans 12 amino acids. V was shortened by 2 bases and J by 6 bases, with 8 bases between the two germline ends. The CDR3 nucleotides read TGTGCCAGCAGTTTATGGGTTCGCGAGCAGTACTTC. Its protein is CASSLWVREQYF.

This clonotype was recorded at least ten times. This chain joins TRBV11-2 and TRBJ2-3, with TRBD2 as a possible D gene (5 bases). The V and J ends lost 2 bases and 0 bases respectively, with 9 bases between them. The germline V gene has CDR1 SGHAT and CDR2 FQNNGV. The CDR3 loop spans 15 amino acids. This CDR3 is CASSLLSGSTDTQYF. The CDR3 DNA reads TGTGCCAGCAGCTTATTGAGCGGTAGCACAGATACGCAGTATTTT.

With respect to this clonotype: One junction end does not reproduce the germline sequence, and a read error may be involved. The chain joins TRBV28 to TRBJ2-7; TRBD1 matches 7 bases. Germline V CDR1 and CDR2: MDHEN, SYDVKM. The CDR3 length is 14 residues. The CDR3, as DNA: TGTGCCGGCAGTACGACAGGGATTTCCTACAAGCAGTACTTC. Its protein product is CAGSTTGISYKQYF.

Comments on this clonotype: This may stem from a read error, because a much larger clone lies one nucleotide away. The chain recombines TRBV4-3 with TRBJ2-2; D not resolved. The CDR3 length is 16 residues. The germline gives CDR1 LGHNA, CDR2 YSLEER. In DNA form, the CDR3 reads TGCGCCAGCAGCCAAGGGCGCACGGTCAACACCCGGGAGCTGTTTTTT. This encodes CASSQGRTVNTRELFF.

Details on this clonotype: A junction end diverges from the germline sequence, so it may reflect a read error. The chain is built from TRBV27 and TRBJ2-7, with D maybe TRBD1 (6 bases). This CDR3 spans 13 amino acids. Germline V gene sequence: CDR1 MNHEY, CDR2 SMNVEV (reference sequence). CDR3 sequence (DNA): TGTGCCAGCAGCTTACAGGGTTCCTACAAGCAGTACTTC. Its protein product is CASSLQGSYKQYF.

This clonotype was recorded at least ten times. The gene calls are TRBV7-6 and TRBJ2-3, with unresolved D. The V end lost 2 bases, the J end lost 3 bases, and 12 bases lay between the germline ends. The CDR3 extends over 15 amino acids. Germline CDR1 SGHVS, CDR2 FNYEAQ. CDR3 sequence: CASSLHPARTDTQYF. The CDR3 coding sequence is TGTGCCAGCAGCTTACATCCGGCGAGAACAGATACGCAGTATTTT.

There are many counts of this clonotype. The rearrangement uses TRBV4-3 and TRBJ1-1, with D hard to call. The CDR3 totals 13 residues. V was clipped by 0 bases and J by 6 bases, with 8 bases between them. Germline CDR1 is LGHNA and CDR2 is YSLEER. The DNA of the CDR3 is TGCGCCAGCAGCCAAGATCTACCCGCTGAAGCTTTCTTT. Translation: CASSQDLPAEAFF.

At least ten counts were recorded for this clonotype. The rearrangement uses TRBV6-5 and TRBJ2-5; D perhaps matches TRBD2 (5 bases). The CDR3 has 14 amino acids. Germline CDR1 and CDR2: MNHEY and SVGAGI. V dropped 2 bases and J dropped 2 bases, with 9 bases sitting between them. This CDR3 is CASSYDSGQETQYF. The CDR3 DNA reads as TGTGCCAGCAGTTACGACTCGGGGCAAGAGACCCAGTACTTC.

This clonotype appeared many times. The genes are TRBV6-1 and TRBJ2-5, with D possibly being TRBD1 (6 bases). Per the germline V gene, CDR1 is MNHNS and CDR2 is SASEGT. This CDR3 comprises 11 residues. The V end was cut by 3 bases, the J end by 9 bases, with 8 bases between. This CDR3 reads CASSDQGSQYF. As DNA, the CDR3 is TGTGCCAGCAGTGATCAGGGGTCCCAGTACTTC.

Notes on this clonotype: A much more abundant neighbour one base away suggests this may be a read error. The rearrangement joins TRBV27 to TRBJ2-7; D unresolved. Germline assignment: CDR1 MNHEY and CDR2 SMNVEV (reference sequence). The CDR3 totals 13 residues. Trimming left V 7 bases short and J 3 bases short, with 13 bases between. In DNA, the CDR3 is TGTGCCAGCATGGGGATGATGGTCTACGAGCAGTACTTC. Translation gives CASMGMMVYEQYF.

At least ten counts were recorded for this clonotype. The chain is built from TRBV19 and TRBJ1-1; TRBD1 might be the D (5 bases). The CDR3 length is 12 residues. The ends were cut back, 11 bases at V and 3 bases at J, with 13 bases in the middle. Germline lookup yields CDR1 LNHDA and CDR2 SQIVND (reference sequence). The CDR3 DNA follows: TGTGCCTCAAGTAGGGGCCACACTGAAGCTTTCTTT. Protein: CASSRGHTEAFF.

Remarks on this clonotype: A much larger clone lies one base from this, so it may be a read error. The chain joins TRBV10-3 to TRBJ2-3; TRBD2 might be the D (5 bases). The ends were cut back, 0 bases at V and 0 bases at J, with 10 bases in the middle. The CDR3 covers 16 residues. CDR1 and CDR2 (germline): ENHRY, SYGVKD. This CDR3 reads CAISESRVDSTDTQYF. As DNA, the CDR3 is TGTGCCATCAGTGAGTCGCGGGTTGACAGCACAGATACGCAGTATTTT.

This clonotype was detected many times. The chain has TRBV2 and TRBJ1-2, with 10 bases fitting TRBD1. Losses at the gene ends were 3 bases for V and 5 bases for J; bases not matched to a gene: 6. Germline V CDR1 and CDR2: SNHLY, FYNNEI. CDR3 length: 15 amino acids. The CDR3 nucleotides read TGTGCCAGCAGTGAGGGACAGGGGTCGCAGTATGGCTACACCTTC. This translates into CASSEGQGSQYGYTF.

In its sample, this clonotype was seen many times. The chain couples TRBV5-6 to TRBJ1-3; D remains ambiguous. The V end lost 7 bases, the J end lost 0 bases, and 11 bases lay between the germline ends. CDR3 length: 14 amino acids. Per the germline V gene, CDR1 is SGHDT and CDR2 is YYEEEE. The chain's CDR3 is CASYGDSSGNTIYF. In nucleotides, the CDR3 is TGTGCCAGCTACGGGGATAGCTCTGGAAACACCATATATTTT.

This clonotype appeared many times. J is TRBJ2-3 and V is TRBV5-6; TRBD2 agrees at 10 bases. This CDR3 contains 17 residues. Germline V gene sequence: CDR1 SGHDT, CDR2 YYEEEE. The ends lost 1 base at V and 2 bases at J; junction bases unmatched: 7. Here the CDR3 DNA reads TGTGCCAGCAGCTTGCGAACTAGCGGGGCCTACACAGATACGCAGTATTTT. Residues: CASSLRTSGAYTDTQYF.

The V call is TRBV21-1, the J call TRBJ1-5; the table's D call of TRBD1 was not tested on the DNA. TRBV21-1 corresponds to a pseudogene. This CDR3 has 20 amino acids. CDR3 residues: CASRHSHWTGGKSGNQPQHF. The DNA for the CDR3 is TGTGCCAGCAGACATTCCCATTGGACAGGGGGCAAGAGCGGCAATCAGCCCCAGCATTTT.

This clonotype was seen ten or more times. The chain couples TRBV24-1 to TRBJ1-1, with TRBD1 as a possible D gene (5 bases). The CDR3 loop spans 14 amino acids. Between the trimmed V and J ends, which lost 7 bases and 1 base, there was a span of 12 bases. Germline V gene sequence: CDR1 KGHDR, CDR2 SFDVKD. CDR3 nucleotide sequence: TGTGCCACCAGCCGCGGACATACGAACACTGAAGCTTTCTTT. It encodes CATSRGHTNTEAFF.

Ten or more counts support this clonotype. The rearrangement links TRBV13 to TRBJ1-1, with D unresolved. Germline values: CDR1 PRHDT, CDR2 FYEKMQ (reference sequence). V lost 5 bases, J lost 0 bases, and 7 bases lay in between. CDR3 length equals 13 residues. Here the CDR3 reads CASSRSMNTEAFF. The CDR3 nucleotides read TGTGCCAGCAGCAGGAGTATGAACACTGAAGCTTTCTTT.

This clonotype was seen at least ten times. CDR3 region: CASSFHSYNEQFF. The CDR3 DNA reads TGTGCCAGTTCTTTCCACTCCTACAATGAGCAGTTCTTC. V is TRBV19 and J is TRBJ2-1; D is unclear. Germline CDR1 is LNHDA and CDR2 is SQIVND (reference sequence). CDR3 length equals 13 residues. V dropped 8 bases and J dropped 0 bases, with 8 bases sitting between them.

This clonotype was seen repeatedly, ten times or more. V gene TRBV4-1 combines with J gene TRBJ2-5; D unresolved. The CDR3 extends over 13 amino acids. The germline gives CDR1 MGHRA, CDR2 YSYEKL. Trimming removed 0 bases from V and 4 bases from J, with 6 bases in between. CDR3: CASSQDPRETQYF. In DNA form, the CDR3 reads TGCGCCAGCAGCCAAGATCCTCGAGAGACCCAGTACTTC.